The 5 T cell receptor beta chains below all came from one sample that was sequenced in a study of beta chain features in type 1 diabetes. Study outcomes and limitations: TCRB CDR3s were moderately but significantly shorter in Type 1 diabetes patients in all four CD4+ subsets.

The antigens these receptors bind are not known. Reverse transcription of all isolated RNA meant that expressed TCRB transcripts were sequenced. Repertoires were generated with immunoSEQ multiplex PCR, while TCRdb's copy carries only in-frame clones and drops some. The profile shows around 650,000 clones, 9.5% to 15% of them singletons. Sequenced sample: naive CD4+ T cells from blood. These receptors all come from a man aged 30-40 years with type 1 diabetes.

This clone was detected a few times. The DNA for the CDR3 is TGCGCCAGCAGCCGAATGCTAGCGGGGGGGCGAGGTGAGCAGTTCTTC. This sequence encodes CASSRMLAGGRGEQFF. The chain uses TRBV4-3 and TRBJ2-1; TRBD2 matches 12 bases. Trimming cost V 4 bases and J 9 bases; bases outside gene matches: 10. The CDR3 consists of 16 residues. Germline V gene sequence: CDR1 LGHNA, CDR2 YSLEER.

This clone was seen a few times. The CDR3 sequence is CASSVPPGQGQETQYF. The CDR3 DNA sequence: TGTGCCAGCAGCGTCCCCCCGGGACAGGGACAAGAGACCCAGTACTTC. The chain couples TRBV7-9 to TRBJ2-5; 9 bases fit TRBD1. Per germline, CDR1 SEHNR and CDR2 FQNEAQ (reference sequence). Trimming at V came to 5 bases and at J to 2 bases, leaving 9 bases not matched to a gene. The CDR3 spans 16 residues.

The rearrangement uses TRBV29-1 and TRBJ1-1; D is possibly TRBD1 (5 bases). The CDR3 has 12 amino acids. V was pared by 2 bases and J by 6 bases, with 10 bases between. Germline V gene lookup returns CDR1 SQVTM and CDR2 ANQGSEA. The CDR3 protein is CSVETRGAEAFF. The CDR3 DNA reads TGCAGCGTTGAAACTAGGGGCGCTGAAGCTTTCTTT.

This clone was recorded a few times. The rearrangement links TRBV18 to TRBJ1-4, with D unresolved. CDR1 is KGHSH and CDR2 is LQKENI in the germline V gene. CDR3 length: 15 residues. V gave up 8 bases and J gave up 3 bases, with 16 bases separating them. CDR3 nucleotide sequence: TGTGCCAGCCAAAGGACTGAAGGTTCTAATGAAAAACTGTTTTTT. Amino acids: CASQRTEGSNEKLFF.

This clone has just a few counts. The chain employs TRBV7-2 and TRBJ2-7; no reliable D call. The germline V and J ends were trimmed by 1 base and 1 base, with 8 bases remaining between them. The CDR3 contains 14 residues. CDR1 SGHTA and CDR2 FQGNSA come from the germline V gene. The CDR3 is CASSLVGRSYEQYF. The DNA of the CDR3 is TGTGCCAGCAGCTTAGTGGGCAGGTCCTACGAGCAGTACTTC.